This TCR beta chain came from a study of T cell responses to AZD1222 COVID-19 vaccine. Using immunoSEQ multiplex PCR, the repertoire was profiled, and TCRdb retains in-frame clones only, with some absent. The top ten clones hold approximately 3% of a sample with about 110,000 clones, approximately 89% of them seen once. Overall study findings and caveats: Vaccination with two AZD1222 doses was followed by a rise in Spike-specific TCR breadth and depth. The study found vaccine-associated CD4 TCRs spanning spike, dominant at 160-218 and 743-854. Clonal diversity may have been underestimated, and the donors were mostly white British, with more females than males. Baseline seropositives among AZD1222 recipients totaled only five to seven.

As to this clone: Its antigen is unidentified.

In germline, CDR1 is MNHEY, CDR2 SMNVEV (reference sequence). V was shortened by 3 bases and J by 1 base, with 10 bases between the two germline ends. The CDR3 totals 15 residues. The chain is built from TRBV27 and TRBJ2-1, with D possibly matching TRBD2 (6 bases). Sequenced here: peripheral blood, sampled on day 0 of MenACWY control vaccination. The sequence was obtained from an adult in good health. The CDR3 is CASSLEGSSYNEQFF. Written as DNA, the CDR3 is TGTGCCAGCAGTTTGGAGGGGAGTTCCTACAATGAGCAGTTCTTC.